This T cell receptor (beta chain) appears in the sequencing data of a study of metastatic and nonmetastatic thyroid tumors (dated by TCRdb to 2018 to 2021). General notes on the study: Repertoires were compared across peripheral blood and tumor or nodule tissue samples from malignant and benign thyroid patients.

CDR1 and CDR2 are read off the germline V gene (reference sequence) as DFQATT and SNEGSKA. The CDR3, cysteine through phenylalanine, is 17 amino acids long. Solely the CDR3 DNA is kept, with 51 bases framed from the first base. V loses 0 bases, J loses 4 bases, and the germline ends lie 16 bases apart. Study-wide conclusions, independent of this receptor: TCR beta diversity was reported as significantly higher in malignant tumors than in benign nodules, in both blood and tumor samples.

No patient had received any treatment before thyroid surgery. Patient clinical samples collected from about 2011 to 2018 were retrospectively analysed using T-cell receptor beta sequencing. Libraries were constructed by PCR. The listed sequencing device is Illumina HiSeq 4000. High-throughput sequencing was used to profile the CDR3 region of the TCR beta-chain in every patient. The authors' analysis ran thus. The researchers built a classifier to tell apart papillary thyroid cancer patients with distant metastasis, based on CDR3 differences among clinicopathological groups. To measure repertoire diversity the researchers used the Shannon index, while the Morisita-Horn index served to gauge how similar the tumor and blood repertoires were. TCRdb reprocessing: public reads trimmed at Q25 with fastp, clones called with MiXCR, in-frame beta chains kept. TCRdb, rather than the study authors, made the V and J calls. The sample data list tens of thousands of clones, and 26% of these were observed just once. The top ten hold roughly 8.8% of the sample.

This clone was detected ten times or more. No antigen is known for it. Base qualities are not at hand, and no much larger clone is one base apart. The V and J genes are TRBV20-1 and TRBJ1-6; the D gene cannot be resolved reliably. Sequencing was performed on blood. The TCR sequence derives from a female donor with papillary thyroid cancer or a benign thyroid nodule (not recorded which). Some clones in this sample may be carry-over from other donors' samples. The CDR3 region reads CSARDEGHGGYNSPLHF. Here is the DNA: TGCAGTGCTAGAGACGAAGGGCATGGCGGATATAATTCACCCCTCCACTTT.